This TCR beta chain derives from a study of human T cells and chemical hapten exposure. Study as a whole: Each patch test put 0.01% DPC on the upper back, and results were read at 6 days.

This clonotype was observed many times. Unique molecular identifiers were attached to individual cDNA molecules during library preparation. TCRdb re-analysed the RACE reads in MiXCR, keeping a single row per CDR3 protein. The sample has tens of thousands of distinct CDR3 sequences; around 9.8% are singletons. V gave up 7 bases and J gave up 6 bases, with 10 bases separating them. CDR1 and CDR2 (germline): SQVTM, ANQGSEA. The length of the CDR3 is 11 residues. Time point of the sample: patch test 1, 2 weeks after DPC sensitization. Treatment given: therapeutic diphenylcyclopropenone sensitization with weekly scalp DPC. Total RNA was extracted from unfractionated whole blood.

The specimen comprised whole blood, sampled in connection with sensitization to the hapten diphenylcyclopropenone (DPC). The rearrangement joins TRBV29-1 to TRBJ2-4, with D possibly TRBD2 on 6 matching bases. The TCR sequence derives from a woman aged 40-49 years with alopecia areata. Some clones in this sample may be carry-over from other donors' samples. Here the CDR3 DNA reads TGCAGCGGGAAGGAGGGAAACATTCAGTACTTC. It is translated as CSGKEGNIQYF. Variable domain in full (rest from reference TRBV29-1 and TRBJ2-4): SAVISQKPSRDICQRGTSLTIQCQVDSQVTMMFWYRQQPGQSLTLIATANQGSEATYESGFVIDKFPISRPNLTFSTLTVSNMSPEDSSIYLCSGKEGNIQYFGAGTRLSVL.